A single count supports the clone carrying this T cell receptor (beta chain). The CDR3 has 14 residues. V lost 5 bases to trimming and J lost 3 bases, with 10 bases between them. Germline lookup yields CDR1 MNHNY and CDR2 SVGAGI (reference sequence). This specimen comes from a study of blood T cell repertoires in COVID-19. Study details: Spain, Italy and the United States supplied samples that represented acute and convalescent COVID-19.

Some clones are missing from TCRdb's copy, which holds only in-frame ones; the method was immunoSEQ multiplex PCR. The sample consists of 150,000 to 160,000 clones, 75% to 90% of them appearing once. The J gene is TRBJ1-4, the V gene TRBV6-6; no clear D. The clonotype was recovered from a middle-aged woman with acute or convalescent COVID-19. Sequenced material: peripheral blood. The CDR3 DNA follows: TGTGCCAGCAGTGATAGCATGTCTAATGAAAAACTGTTTTTT. Its protein product is CASSDSMSNEKLFF.